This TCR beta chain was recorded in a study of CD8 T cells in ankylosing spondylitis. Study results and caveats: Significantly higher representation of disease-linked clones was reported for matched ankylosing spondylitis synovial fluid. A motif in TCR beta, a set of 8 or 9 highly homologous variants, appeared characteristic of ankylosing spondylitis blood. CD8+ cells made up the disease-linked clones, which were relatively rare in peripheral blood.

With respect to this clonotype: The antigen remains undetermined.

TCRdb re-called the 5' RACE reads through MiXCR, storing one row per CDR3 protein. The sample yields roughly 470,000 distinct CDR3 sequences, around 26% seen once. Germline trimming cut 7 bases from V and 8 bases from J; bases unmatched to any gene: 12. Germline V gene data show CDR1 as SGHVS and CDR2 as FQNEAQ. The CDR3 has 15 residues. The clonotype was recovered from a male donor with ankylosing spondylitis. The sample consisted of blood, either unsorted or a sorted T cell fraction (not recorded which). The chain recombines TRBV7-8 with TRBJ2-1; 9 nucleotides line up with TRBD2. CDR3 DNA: TGTGCCAGCACCACCACTGCGGGAGGGGCGCATGAGCAGTTCTTC. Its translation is CASTTTAGGAHEQFF.